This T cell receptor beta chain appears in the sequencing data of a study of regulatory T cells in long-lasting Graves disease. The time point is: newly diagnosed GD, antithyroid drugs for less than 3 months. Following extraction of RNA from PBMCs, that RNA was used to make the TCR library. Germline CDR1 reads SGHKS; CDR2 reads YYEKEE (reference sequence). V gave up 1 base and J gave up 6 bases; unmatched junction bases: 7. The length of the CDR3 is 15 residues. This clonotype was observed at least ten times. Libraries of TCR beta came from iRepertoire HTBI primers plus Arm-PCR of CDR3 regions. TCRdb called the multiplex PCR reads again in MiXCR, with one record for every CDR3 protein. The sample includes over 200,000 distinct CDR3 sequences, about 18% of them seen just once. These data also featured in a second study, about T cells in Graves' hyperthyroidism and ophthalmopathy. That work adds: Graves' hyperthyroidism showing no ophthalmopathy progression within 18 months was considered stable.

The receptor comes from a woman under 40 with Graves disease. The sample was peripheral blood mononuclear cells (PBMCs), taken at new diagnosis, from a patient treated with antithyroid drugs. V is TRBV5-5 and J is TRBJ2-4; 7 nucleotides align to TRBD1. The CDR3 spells CASSLFAAGGNIQYF. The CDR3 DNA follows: TGTGCCAGCAGCTTGTTCGCGGCAGGGGGAAACATTCAGTACTTC.